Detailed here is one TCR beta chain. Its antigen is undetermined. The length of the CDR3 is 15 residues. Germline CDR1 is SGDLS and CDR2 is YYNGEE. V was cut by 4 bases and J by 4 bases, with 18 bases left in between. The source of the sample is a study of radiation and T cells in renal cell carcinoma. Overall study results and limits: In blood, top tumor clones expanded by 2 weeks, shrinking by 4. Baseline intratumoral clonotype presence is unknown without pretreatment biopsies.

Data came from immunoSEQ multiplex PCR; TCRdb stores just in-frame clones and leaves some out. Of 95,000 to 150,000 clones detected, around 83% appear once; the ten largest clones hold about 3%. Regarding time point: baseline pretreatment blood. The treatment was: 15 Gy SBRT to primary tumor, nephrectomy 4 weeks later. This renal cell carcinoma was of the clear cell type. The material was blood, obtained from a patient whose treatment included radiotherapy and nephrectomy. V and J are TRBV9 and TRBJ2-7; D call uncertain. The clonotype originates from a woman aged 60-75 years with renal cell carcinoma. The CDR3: CASSTSDTSEYEQYF. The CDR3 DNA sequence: TGTGCCAGCAGCACTTCCGACACAAGTGAGTACGAGCAGTACTTC.